This T cell receptor (beta chain) comes out of a study of lymphopenia after photon versus proton radiotherapy. V shed 5 bases and J shed 2 bases, with 16 bases lying between them. Germline V gene sequence: CDR1 LNHNV, CDR2 YYDKDF (reference sequence). This CDR3 spans 16 amino acids. Comment on this clone: Its specificity is not known.

Broader study findings: A bigger post-nadir fall in TCR diversity correlated inversely with survival time in deceased patients. After lymphocyte nadir, photon-treated repertoires showed oligoclonal expansion, especially CD8+ Temra. Survival link was tested only in deceased patients; proton benefit remains a possibility. Relative stability marked proton patients; photon patients lost diversity and naive cells.

Using immunoSEQ multiplex PCR, the repertoire was profiled, and TCRdb retains in-frame clones only, with some absent. The sample yields about 14,000 clones, approximately 80% seen once. This specimen was peripheral blood, taken from a patient treated with photon-based radiotherapy. The receptor comes from a man in his fifties with gastric cancer. This chain links TRBV15 with TRBJ1-5; TRBD1 might be the D (5 bases). DNA of the CDR3: TGTGCCACCAGCGGAGGTGGATGGGGCGGCAATCAGCCCCAGCATTTT. Its translation is CATSGGGWGGNQPQHF.